One TCR beta chain is described in this entry. An input of about 0.5 to 1 ug of RNA was subjected to reverse transcription using random hexamers. The authors amplified TCR beta CDR3 across 54 Vbeta and 13 Jbeta using immunoSEQ multiplex PCR. TCRdb reprocessed the immunoSEQ multiplex PCR reads via MiXCR and lists one record per CDR3 protein. The sample includes 75,000 to 95,000 distinct CDR3 sequences, 93% of them seen just once. This CDR3 contains 14 residues. The J segment lost 6 bases and the V segment lost 4 bases, leaving 6 bases of the junction unmatched. The germline gives CDR1 MNHEY, CDR2 SMNVEV (reference sequence). This entry belongs to a study of CD8 T cells in Susac syndrome. Each Susac syndrome patient had definite or probable disease by recently defined criteria.

V usage is TRBV27 and J usage is TRBJ2-7; 10 bases fit TRBD1. The sample consisted of CD8+ T cells from PBMCs. The TCR was taken from a human donor with Susac syndrome. CDR3 region: CASSSGTGVFEQYF. The CDR3 DNA reads as TGTGCCAGCAGTTCTGGGACAGGGGTGTTCGAGCAGTACTTC.